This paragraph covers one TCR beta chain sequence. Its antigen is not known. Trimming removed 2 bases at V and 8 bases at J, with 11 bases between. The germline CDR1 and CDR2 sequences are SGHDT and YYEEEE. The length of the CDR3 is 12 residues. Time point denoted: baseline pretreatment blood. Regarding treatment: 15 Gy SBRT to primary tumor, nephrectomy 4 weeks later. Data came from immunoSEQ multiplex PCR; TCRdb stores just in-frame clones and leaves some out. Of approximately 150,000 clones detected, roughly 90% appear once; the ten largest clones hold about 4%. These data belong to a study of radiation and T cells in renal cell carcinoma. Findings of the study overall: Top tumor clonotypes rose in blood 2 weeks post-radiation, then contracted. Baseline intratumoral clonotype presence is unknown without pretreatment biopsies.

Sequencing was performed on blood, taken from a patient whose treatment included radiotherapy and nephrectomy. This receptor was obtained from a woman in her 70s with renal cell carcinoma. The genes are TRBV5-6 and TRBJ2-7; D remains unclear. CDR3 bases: TGTGCCAGCAGCTTAGGTGGGTCAAAGCAGTACTTC. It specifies CASSLGGSKQYF.